This T cell receptor (beta chain) was identified during a study of Graves' ophthalmopathy and Graves' hyperthyroidism. For repertoire sequencing, the TCR beta CDR3 regions were amplified from RNA transcripts. Scientists carried out first-round RT-PCR using HTBI primers and then a second-round multiplex PCR. In TCRdb, the multiplex PCR reads were re-called with MiXCR into one record per CDR3 protein. This sample has over 650,000 distinct CDR3 sequences, with about two fifths found just once. The germline CDR1 and CDR2 sequences are KGHDR and SFDVKD. The J segment lost 7 bases and the V segment lost 3 bases, leaving 14 bases of the junction unmatched. The length of the CDR3 is 18 residues. None of the included patients had other autoimmune diseases, uncontrolled infections, pregnancy or lactation, as these led to exclusion. Reliance was placed on clinical symptoms, serum thyroxine, TRAb, thyroid ultrasound and orbital computed tomography for diagnosis.

This clonotype originated in an adult man with Graves' ophthalmopathy. The rearrangement joins TRBV24-1 to TRBJ2-1, with 10 bases aligning to TRBD2. Material for sequencing was peripheral blood. CDR3 sequence reads: CATSDRTSGRGRGNEQFF. In DNA form, the CDR3 reads TGTGCCACCAGTGATCGGACTAGCGGACGGGGCCGAGGGAATGAGCAGTTCTTC.